The present TCR beta chain was sequenced within a study of shared clonotypes between healthy human individuals. CD4+ cells yielded CD45RA+ naive and CD45RA-negative memory subsets. This CDR3 spans 12 amino acids. Per the germline V gene, CDR1 is SQVTM and CDR2 is ANQGSEA. With 7 bases clipped from V and 7 bases from J, the junction kept 4 bases outside the gene matches. Method: immunoSEQ multiplex PCR; TCRdb's copy keeps in-frame clones and lacks some. The sample consists of 2 million to 2.5 million clones, nearly 97% of them appearing once. This chain uses TRBV29-1 with TRBJ2-2; the match to TRBD1 covers 9 bases. The sequencing sample was made of naive CD4+ T cells sorted from blood. Subset indicated: CD45RA+ positively selected. This TCR was sampled from a man aged 18 to 30 in good health. The CDR3 here is CSAGQGNGELFF. The DNA of the CDR3 is TGCAGCGCCGGACAGGGGAACGGGGAGCTGTTTTTT.